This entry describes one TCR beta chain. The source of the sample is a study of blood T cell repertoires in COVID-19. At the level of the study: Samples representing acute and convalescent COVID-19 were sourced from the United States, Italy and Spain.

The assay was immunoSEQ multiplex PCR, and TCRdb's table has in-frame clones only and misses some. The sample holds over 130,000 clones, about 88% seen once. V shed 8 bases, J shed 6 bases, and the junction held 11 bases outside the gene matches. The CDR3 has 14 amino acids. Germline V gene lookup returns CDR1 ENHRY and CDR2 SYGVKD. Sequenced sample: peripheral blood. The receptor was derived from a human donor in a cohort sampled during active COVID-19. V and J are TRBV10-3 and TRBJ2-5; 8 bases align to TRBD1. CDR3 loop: CAIGGSTGGKTQYF. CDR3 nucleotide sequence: TGTGCCATCGGGGGTAGCACAGGGGGAAAGACCCAGTACTTC.